Below are 32 T cell receptor beta chains sequenced from a single sample in a study of cytomegalovirus exposure and HLA in healthy donors. In the PCR, 60 Vbeta and 13 Jbeta primers were used. Only in-frame clones appear in the TCRdb table, and some are missing; sequencing was by immunoSEQ multiplex PCR. Of nearly 110,000 clones in the sample, roughly 70% were seen once. Material for sequencing was PBMCs. All receptors derive from a male donor in good health and CMV-seropositive.

The chain combines TRBV14 with TRBJ2-7; TRBD1 is a possible D gene (6 bases). In germline, CDR1 is SGHDN, CDR2 FVKESK. CDR3 size: 13 residues. V lost 7 bases and J 2 bases, leaving 12 bases between the germline ends. The CDR3 sequence is CASMAQGPYEQYF. The CDR3 nucleotides read TGTGCCAGCATGGCACAGGGCCCCTACGAGCAGTACTTC.

This sequence joins TRBV19 and TRBJ2-4, with 7 bases matching TRBD2. Germline V gives CDR1 LNHDA, CDR2 SQIVND (reference sequence). The CDR3 spans 13 residues. Trimming at V came to 3 bases and at J to 9 bases, leaving 5 bases not matched to a gene. CDR3 residues: CASSIGGSGIQYF. DNA of the CDR3: TGTGCCAGTAGTATCGGGGGGAGTGGCATTCAGTACTTC.

The chain combines TRBV9 with TRBJ2-1; D is unresolved. The CDR3 totals 13 residues. In germline, CDR1 is SGDLS, CDR2 YYNGEE. Trimming stripped 0 bases from V and 6 bases from J, with 7 bases between. CDR3 DNA sequence: TGTGCCAGCAGCGTAGTTCCGGGCAATGAGCAGTTCTTC. It codes for CASSVVPGNEQFF.

The chain uses TRBV6-1 and TRBJ2-6, with D tentatively TRBD1 (5 bases). CDR3 length: 14 residues. Per germline, CDR1 MNHNS and CDR2 SASEGT. V was trimmed by 8 bases and J by 4 bases, leaving 12 bases between them. CDR3 sequence: CASRQGSGANVLTF. CDR3 coding DNA: TGTGCCAGCCGTCAGGGCTCCGGGGCCAACGTCCTGACTTTC.

The J gene is TRBJ2-7, the V gene TRBV9, with 10 bases that match TRBD1. V dropped 5 bases and J dropped 6; count of bases not matched to a gene: 8. This CDR3 comprises 14 residues. CDR1 and CDR2 from the germline V gene are SGDLS and YYNGEE. The CDR3 sequence is CASSRGRDRGEQYF. DNA for the CDR3: TGTGCCAGCAGTCGTGGCCGGGACAGGGGCGAGCAGTACTTC.

V and J are TRBV28 and TRBJ1-1; possibly TRBD1 for D (5 bases). The CDR3 is 12 amino acids. Germline CDR1 and CDR2: MDHEN and SYDVKM. V was shortened by 5 bases and J by 1 base, with 5 bases between the two germline ends. In DNA, the CDR3 is TGTGCCAGCAGTGGACAGAACACTGAAGCTTTCTTT. Residues: CASSGQNTEAFF.

In DNA, the CDR3 is TGTGCCAGAAGCTTATGCCCTGTCTCGCTGGACAGTGCCAGCTCCTACGAGCAGTACTTC. Residues: CARSLCPVSLDSASSYEQYF. The chain uses TRBV5-3 and TRBJ2-7, with D possibly matching TRBD1 (6 bases). TRBV5-3 is an open reading frame whose function is uncertain. CDR3 length: 20 residues. Trimming pared 2 bases from V and 0 bases from J, leaving 27 bases between.

The chain combines TRBV30 with TRBJ2-7; 10 positions match TRBD1. The CDR3 extends over 14 amino acids. V trimming: 1 base; J trimming: 7 bases; junction bases outside the gene matches: 7. Germline V CDR1 and CDR2: GTSNPN, SVGIG (reference sequence). The CDR3 coding sequence is TGTGCCTGGAGTGGTCCCGGGACAGGGGTTGAGCAGTACTTC. Translating it yields CAWSGPGTGVEQYF.

The chain recombines TRBV9 with TRBJ2-1; D not resolved. Trimming left V 0 bases short and J 7 bases short, with 5 bases between. The CDR3 is made up of 12 amino acids. The germline V gene encodes CDR1 SGDLS and CDR2 YYNGEE. The CDR3 protein is CASSVVVNEQFF. The CDR3 DNA reads as TGTGCCAGCAGCGTAGTCGTAAATGAGCAGTTCTTC.

The chain employs TRBV19 and TRBJ2-5; D not resolved. V gave up 4 bases and J gave up 5 bases, with 14 bases separating them. CDR3 length: 14 residues. Germline CDR1 is LNHDA and CDR2 is SQIVND (reference sequence). CDR3 nucleotide sequence: TGTGCCAGTAGTAGGCAGGTGGCCAGGGAGACCCAGTACTTC. This codes for CASSRQVARETQYF.

The J gene is TRBJ2-7, the V gene TRBV27; D uncertain. Trimming shortened V by 8 bases and J by 2 bases, and 7 bases separated the two germline ends. CDR1 and CDR2 (germline): MNHEY, SMNVEV (reference sequence). The CDR3 loop spans 11 amino acids. The CDR3 region is CASGLPYEQYF. The DNA for the CDR3 is TGTGCCAGCGGCCTGCCCTACGAGCAGTACTTC.

The V and J genes are TRBV5-1 and TRBJ1-1; TRBD1 matches 8 bases. CDR1 is SGHRS and CDR2 is YFSETQ in the germline V gene. With V trimmed by 4 bases and J by 3 bases, 8 bases remained unmatched. This CDR3 comprises 15 residues. The CDR3 sequence: CASSTIQGEDTEAFF. The CDR3 coding sequence is TGCGCCAGCAGCACCATACAGGGGGAGGACACTGAAGCTTTCTTT.

V gene TRBV30 combines with J gene TRBJ2-7; D uncertain. The CDR3 length is 12 residues. From germline, CDR1 is GTSNPN and CDR2 SVGIG (reference sequence). V lost 0 bases and J lost 2, with 5 bases in between. CDR3 DNA: TGTGCCTGGAGTGTATCAGCCTACGAGCAGTACTTC. This codes for CAWSVSAYEQYF.

The rearrangement uses TRBV2 and TRBJ1-4, with D possibly matching TRBD1 (5 bases). Germline CDR1 and CDR2: SNHLY and FYNNEI. The V and J ends lost 4 bases and 13 bases respectively, with 13 bases between them. The CDR3 contains 12 residues. The CDR3 spells CASSGVTGGLFF. The CDR3, as DNA: TGTGCCAGCAGTGGGGTAACGGGGGGACTGTTTTTT.

The V call is TRBV5-1, the J call TRBJ2-1, with TRBD2 matching 7 bases. V gave up 4 bases and J gave up 8 bases; unmatched junction bases: 9. From germline, CDR1 is SGHRS and CDR2 YFSETQ. The CDR3 has 14 residues. Written as DNA, the CDR3 is TGCGCCAGCAGCCCGGGACTACCCTCGGATGAGCAGTTCTTC. This encodes CASSPGLPSDEQFF.

This chain connects TRBV7-8 to TRBJ1-1; a possible D gene is TRBD1 (5 bases). Germline V CDR1 and CDR2: SGHVS, FQNEAQ. V dropped 1 base and J dropped 1 base, with 13 bases sitting between them. This CDR3 comprises 16 residues. This CDR3 reads CASSLEGRGGNTEAFF. For the CDR3, the DNA is TGTGCCAGCAGCTTAGAGGGGCGGGGAGGGAACACTGAAGCTTTCTTT.

The V call is TRBV4-3, the J call TRBJ2-2, with 9 bases matching TRBD1. Trimming at V came to 4 bases and at J to 7 bases, leaving 10 bases not matched to a gene. The V gene's germline CDR1 is LGHNA and CDR2 YSLEER. CDR3 length: 16 residues. CDR3 in amino acids: CASSPSRTGVVGELFF. CDR3 coding DNA: TGCGCCAGCAGCCCCAGCCGGACAGGGGTTGTCGGGGAGCTGTTTTTT.

The chain uses TRBV5-6 and TRBJ2-3; 8 bases are shared with TRBD1. In germline, CDR1 is SGHDT, CDR2 YYEEEE. The CDR3 is 13 amino acids. Unmatched junction bases numbered 0, after V lost 3 bases and J lost 3 bases. CDR3 sequence reads: CASSWDRTDTQYF. CDR3 nucleotides: TGTGCCAGCAGCTGGGACAGGACAGATACGCAGTATTTT.

This clone was observed once. The chain carries TRBV6-5 and TRBJ2-3; D may be TRBD2 (5 bases). CDR1 and CDR2 from the germline V gene are MNHEY and SVGAGI. Trimming shortened V by 0 bases and J by 8 bases, and 18 bases separated the two germline ends. There are 16 residues in the CDR3. CDR3 in amino acids: CASSYSKFGLTSTQYF. The CDR3 DNA sequence: TGTGCCAGCAGTTACTCGAAGTTCGGACTGACGAGTACGCAGTATTTT.

The V and J genes are TRBV29-1 and TRBJ1-2; 7 nucleotides agree with TRBD1. Germline trimming cut 8 bases from V and 6 bases from J; bases unmatched to any gene: 12. The germline gives CDR1 SQVTM, CDR2 ANQGSEA. The CDR3 runs 13 residues. The CDR3 protein is CSSLTGTENGYTF. Here the CDR3 DNA reads TGCAGCTCTTTGACAGGGACAGAAAATGGCTACACCTTC.

A few counts support this clone. This chain links TRBV5-1 with TRBJ2-2; D uncertain. CDR1 SGHRS and CDR2 YFSETQ come from the germline V gene. Trimming took off 0 bases at V and 2 bases at J, with 11 bases between the two ends. CDR3 length: 16 amino acids. The CDR3: CASSLVAGGNTGELFF. The CDR3 coding sequence is TGCGCCAGCAGCTTGGTGGCAGGTGGTAACACCGGGGAGCTGTTTTTT.

This clone was detected only once. This chain links TRBV30 with TRBJ1-4, with TRBD1 identical over 10 bases. The CDR3 extends over 15 amino acids. Germline V gives CDR1 GTSNPN, CDR2 SVGIG (reference sequence). V shed 2 bases, J shed 8 bases, and the junction held 8 bases outside the gene matches. The CDR3 region is CAWSQADRGWEKLFF. DNA of the CDR3: TGTGCCTGGAGTCAGGCGGACAGGGGGTGGGAAAAACTGTTTTTT.

This clone was counted between two and nine times. The V gene is TRBV28, the J gene TRBJ1-3; 7 bases align to TRBD1. Germline V gene lookup returns CDR1 MDHEN and CDR2 SYDVKM. With V trimmed by 6 bases and J by 4 bases, 6 bases remained unmatched. The CDR3 length is 14 residues. CDR3 in DNA: TGTGCCAGCAGCCAACCGGGACAGGGAAACACCATATATTTT. Residues: CASSQPGQGNTIYF. Variable domain in full (rest from reference TRBV28 and TRBJ1-3): DVKVTQSSRYLVKRTGEKVFLECVQDMDHENMFWYRQDPGLGLRLIYFSYDVKMKEKGDIPEGYSVSREKKERFSLILESASTNQTSMYLCASSQPGQGNTIYFGEGSWLTVV.

The chain employs TRBV5-1 and TRBJ1-2; weak D call: TRBD1 (6 bases). Germline loops: CDR1 SGHRS, CDR2 YFSETQ. Trimming removed 4 bases from V and 0 bases from J, with 10 bases in between. The CDR3 length is 14 residues. The CDR3 bases are TGCGCCAGCAGCCCTCGGGACACTAACTATGGCTACACCTTC. It is translated as CASSPRDTNYGYTF. Based on the CDR3 plus reference TRBV5-1 and TRBJ1-2, the full variable domain is KAGVTQTPRYLIKTRGQQVTLSCSPISGHRSVSWYQQTPGQGLQFLFEYFSETQRNKGNFPGRFSGRQFSNSRSEMNVSTLELGDSALYLCASSPRDTNYGYTFGSGTRLTVV.

The gene calls are TRBV5-1 and TRBJ1-6, with TRBD1 matching over 11 bases. The V segment lost 4 bases and the J segment 6 bases; nucleotides outside the gene matches: 12. The CDR3 totals 18 residues. Per germline, CDR1 SGHRS and CDR2 YFSETQ. The CDR3 loop reads CASSPRGQGVPINSPLHF. CDR3 DNA: TGCGCCAGCAGCCCGCGGGGACAGGGGGTCCCCATTAATTCACCCCTCCACTTT.

In this sample, this clone turned up a few times. The chain combines TRBV5-1 with TRBJ1-1; perhaps TRBD1 as D (6 bases). The CDR3 runs 16 residues. With 0 bases removed from V and 0 bases from J, the gap between germline ends came to 12 bases. Germline CDR1 is SGHRS and CDR2 is YFSETQ. The CDR3 nucleotides read TGCGCCAGCAGCTTGGCAGGGGCTCTTATGAACACTGAAGCTTTCTTT. It codes for CASSLAGALMNTEAFF.

The chain has TRBV7-2 and TRBJ2-7, with 8 positions matching TRBD1. The CDR3 spans 15 residues. Germline values: CDR1 SGHTA, CDR2 FQGNSA. V trimming: 5 bases; J trimming: 1 base; junction bases outside the gene matches: 7. In nucleotides, the CDR3 is TGTGCCAGCAGCACCCAGGGGGCAGAGTCCTACGAGCAGTACTTC. It codes for CASSTQGAESYEQYF.

To note about this clone: This sample also contains other DNA sequences that code for the same CDR3. The gene calls are TRBV9 and TRBJ1-2; D gene unclear. CDR3 length equals 13 residues. The V and J ends lost 0 bases and 3 bases respectively, with 6 bases between them. CDR1 is SGDLS and CDR2 is YYNGEE in the germline V gene. Here the CDR3 reads CASSVGGDYGYTF. CDR3 nucleotide sequence: TGTGCCAGCAGCGTAGGCGGGGACTATGGCTACACCTTC.

The sample holds one count of this clone. The rearrangement links TRBV28 to TRBJ1-2; 7 bases line up with TRBD1. Germline trimming cut 6 bases from V and 7 bases from J; bases unmatched to any gene: 5. This CDR3 is 12 amino acids long. In germline, CDR1 is MDHEN, CDR2 SYDVKM. As DNA, the CDR3 is TGTGCCAGCAGCCGGGACAGACTTGGCTACACCTTC. Translating it yields CASSRDRLGYTF.

V is TRBV4-3 and J is TRBJ2-4; 8 bases line up with TRBD1. Germline CDR1 LGHNA, CDR2 YSLEER. With 3 bases clipped from V and 1 base from J, the junction kept 2 bases outside the gene matches. This CDR3 is built from 15 residues. CDR3 DNA sequence: TGCGCCAGCAGCCAGGGGGACAGGGCCAAAAACATTCAGTACTTC. It codes for CASSQGDRAKNIQYF.

V usage is TRBV30 and J usage is TRBJ2-3, with a weak D call TRBD1 (5 bases). CDR3 length: 15 amino acids. Looked up from germline, CDR1 is GTSNPN and CDR2 is SVGIG (reference sequence). The V and J ends lost 2 bases and 2 bases respectively, with 14 bases between them. CDR3 bases: TGTGCCTGGAGTAAGGGGTTTGGAGACACAGATACGCAGTATTTT. It is translated as CAWSKGFGDTDTQYF.

This clone was observed a few times. This rearrangement joins TRBV5-1 to TRBJ1-6, with 9 positions matching TRBD1. In germline, CDR1 is SGHRS, CDR2 YFSETQ. Unmatched junction bases numbered 6, after V lost 3 bases and J lost 8 bases. There are 15 residues in the CDR3. CDR3: CASSSRQGGDSPLHF. The DNA of the CDR3 is TGCGCCAGCAGCTCCAGACAGGGGGGAGATTCACCCCTCCACTTT.